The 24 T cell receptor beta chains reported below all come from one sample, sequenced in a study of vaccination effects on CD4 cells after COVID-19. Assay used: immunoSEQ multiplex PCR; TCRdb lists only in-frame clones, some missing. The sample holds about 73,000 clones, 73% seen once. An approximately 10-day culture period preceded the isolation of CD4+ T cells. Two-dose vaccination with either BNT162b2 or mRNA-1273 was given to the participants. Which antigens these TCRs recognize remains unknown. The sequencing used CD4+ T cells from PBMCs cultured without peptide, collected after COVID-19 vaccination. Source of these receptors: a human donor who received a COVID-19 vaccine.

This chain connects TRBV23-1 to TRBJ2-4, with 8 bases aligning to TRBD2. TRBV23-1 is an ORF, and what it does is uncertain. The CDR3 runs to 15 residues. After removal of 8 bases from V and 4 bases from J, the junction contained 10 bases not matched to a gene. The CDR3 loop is CASSRGGPEKNIQYF. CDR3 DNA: TGCGCCAGCTCCCGCGGGGGGCCGGAGAAAAACATTCAGTACTTC.

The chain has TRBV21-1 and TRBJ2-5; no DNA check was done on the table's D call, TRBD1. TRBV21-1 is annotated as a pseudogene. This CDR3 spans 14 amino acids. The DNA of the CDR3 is TGTGCCAGCAGCAAAGGTAACAGGGAGGAGACCCAGTACTTC. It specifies CASSKGNREETQYF.

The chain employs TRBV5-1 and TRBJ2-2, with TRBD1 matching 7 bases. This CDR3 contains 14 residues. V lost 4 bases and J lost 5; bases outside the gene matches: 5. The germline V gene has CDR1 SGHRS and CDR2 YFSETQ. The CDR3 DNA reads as TGCGCCAGCAGCCCCGGCAGGGGGACCGGGGAGCTGTTTTTT. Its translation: CASSPGRGTGELFF.

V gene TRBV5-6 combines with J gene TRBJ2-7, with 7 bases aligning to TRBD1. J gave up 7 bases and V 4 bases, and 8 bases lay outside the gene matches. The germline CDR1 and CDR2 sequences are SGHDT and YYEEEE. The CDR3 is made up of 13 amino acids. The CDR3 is CASSRKQGREQYV. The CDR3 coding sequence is TGTGCCAGCAGCCGTAAACAGGGGCGGGAGCAGTACGTC.

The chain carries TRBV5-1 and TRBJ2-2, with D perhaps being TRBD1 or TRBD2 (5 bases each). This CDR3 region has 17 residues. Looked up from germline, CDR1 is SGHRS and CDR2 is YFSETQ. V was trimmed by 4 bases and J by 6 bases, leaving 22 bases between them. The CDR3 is CASSIGLGRNSAGELFF. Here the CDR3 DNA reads TGCGCCAGCAGCATTGGCCTGGGACGGAACTCGGCCGGGGAGCTGTTTTTT.

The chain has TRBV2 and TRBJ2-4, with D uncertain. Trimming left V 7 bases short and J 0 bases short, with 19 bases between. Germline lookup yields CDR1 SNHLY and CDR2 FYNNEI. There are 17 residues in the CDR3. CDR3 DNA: TGTGCCAGCAAGCGATCACAAATCGTGCTAGCCAAAAACATTCAGTACTTC. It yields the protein CASKRSQIVLAKNIQYF. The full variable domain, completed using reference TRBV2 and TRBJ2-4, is EPEVTQTPSHQVTQMGQEVILRCVPISNHLYFYWYRQILGQKVEFLVSFYNNEISEKSEIFDDQFSVERPDGSNFTLKIRSTKLEDSAMYFCASKRSQIVLAKNIQYFGAGTRLSVL.

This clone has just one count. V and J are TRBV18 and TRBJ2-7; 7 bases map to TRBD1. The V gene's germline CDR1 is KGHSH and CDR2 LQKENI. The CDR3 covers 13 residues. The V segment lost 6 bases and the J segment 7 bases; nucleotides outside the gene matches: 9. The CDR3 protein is CASSEGATSEQYV. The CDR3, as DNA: TGTGCCAGCTCTGAGGGGGCCACCTCAGAGCAGTACGTC.

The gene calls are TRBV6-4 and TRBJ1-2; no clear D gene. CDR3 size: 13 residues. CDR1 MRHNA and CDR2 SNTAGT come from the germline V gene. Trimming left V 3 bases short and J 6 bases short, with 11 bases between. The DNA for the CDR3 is TGTGCCAGCAGTGAAGTCTACTCCCATGGCTACACCTTC. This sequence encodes CASSEVYSHGYTF.

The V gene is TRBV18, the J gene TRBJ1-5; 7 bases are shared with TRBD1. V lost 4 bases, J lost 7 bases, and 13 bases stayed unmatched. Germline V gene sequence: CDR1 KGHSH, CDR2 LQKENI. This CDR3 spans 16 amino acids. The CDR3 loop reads CASSHIETGKGQPQHF. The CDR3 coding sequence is TGTGCCAGCTCACACATCGAGACAGGGAAAGGGCAGCCCCAGCATTTT. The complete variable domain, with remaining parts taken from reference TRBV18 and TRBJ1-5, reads NAGVMQNPRHLVRRRGQEARLRCSPMKGHSHVYWYRQLPEEGLKFMVYLQKENIIDESGMPKERFSAEFPKEGPSILRIQQVVRGDSAAYFCASSHIETGKGQPQHFGDGTRLSIL.

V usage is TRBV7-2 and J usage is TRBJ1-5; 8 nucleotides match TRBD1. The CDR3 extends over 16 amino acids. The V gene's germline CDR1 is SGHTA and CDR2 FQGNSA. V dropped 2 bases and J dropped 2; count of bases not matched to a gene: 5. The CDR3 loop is CASSLLGQGGNQPQHF. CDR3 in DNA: TGTGCCAGCAGCTTACTCGGACAGGGAGGCAATCAGCCCCAGCATTTT.

Here the CDR3 reads CASSLQGMLDYGYTF. CDR3 sequence (DNA): TGTGCCAGCAGTCTACAGGGGATGCTTGACTATGGCTACACCTTC. The chain recombines TRBV6-2 or TRBV6-3 with TRBJ1-2; TRBD1 aligns across 7 bases. The CDR3 length is 15 residues. In germline, CDR1 is MNHEY, CDR2 SVGEGT. With V trimmed by 5 bases and J by 3 bases, 9 bases remained unmatched.

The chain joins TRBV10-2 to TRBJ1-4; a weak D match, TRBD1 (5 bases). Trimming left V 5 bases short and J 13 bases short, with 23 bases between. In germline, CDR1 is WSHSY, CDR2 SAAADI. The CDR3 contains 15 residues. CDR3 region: CASSSQQASLGGLFF. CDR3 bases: TGCGCCAGCAGTAGTCAACAGGCCTCCCTGGGTGGACTGTTTTTT.

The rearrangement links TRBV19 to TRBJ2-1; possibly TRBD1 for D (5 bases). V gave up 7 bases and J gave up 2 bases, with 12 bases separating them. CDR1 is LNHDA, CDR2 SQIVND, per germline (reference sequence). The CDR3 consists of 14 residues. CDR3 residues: CASNRQGPYNEQFF. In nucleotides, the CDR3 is TGTGCCAGTAATCGGCAGGGCCCCTACAATGAGCAGTTCTTC.

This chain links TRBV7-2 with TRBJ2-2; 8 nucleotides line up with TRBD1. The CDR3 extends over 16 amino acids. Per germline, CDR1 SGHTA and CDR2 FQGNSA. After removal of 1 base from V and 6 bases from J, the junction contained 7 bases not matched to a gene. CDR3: CASSLVSQGAAGELFF. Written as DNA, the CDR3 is TGTGCCAGCAGCTTAGTTTCCCAGGGGGCAGCCGGGGAGCTGTTTTTT.

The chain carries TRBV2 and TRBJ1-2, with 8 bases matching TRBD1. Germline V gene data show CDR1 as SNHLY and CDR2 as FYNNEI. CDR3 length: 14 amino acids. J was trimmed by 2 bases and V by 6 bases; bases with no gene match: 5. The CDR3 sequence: CASSYRGRNYGYTF. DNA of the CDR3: TGTGCCAGCAGCTACAGGGGGAGGAACTATGGCTACACCTTC.

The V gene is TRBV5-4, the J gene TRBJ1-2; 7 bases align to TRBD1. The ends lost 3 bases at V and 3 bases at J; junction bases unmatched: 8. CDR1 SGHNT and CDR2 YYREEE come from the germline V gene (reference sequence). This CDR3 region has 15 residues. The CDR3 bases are TGTGCCAGCAGCTCCCTCACAGGGGTTGACTATGGCTACACCTTC. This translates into CASSSLTGVDYGYTF.

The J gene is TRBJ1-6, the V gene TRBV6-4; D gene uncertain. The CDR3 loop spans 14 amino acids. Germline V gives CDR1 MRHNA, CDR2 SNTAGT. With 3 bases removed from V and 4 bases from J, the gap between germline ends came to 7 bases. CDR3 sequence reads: CASSEGLYNSPLHF. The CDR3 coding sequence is TGTGCCAGCAGTGAAGGACTTTATAATTCACCCCTCCACTTT.

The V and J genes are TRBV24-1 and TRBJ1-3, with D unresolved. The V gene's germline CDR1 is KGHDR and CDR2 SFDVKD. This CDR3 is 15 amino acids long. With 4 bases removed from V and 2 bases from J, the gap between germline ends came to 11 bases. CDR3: CATSDPRGPGNTIYF. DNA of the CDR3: TGTGCCACCAGTGACCCCCGCGGTCCTGGAAACACCATATATTTT.

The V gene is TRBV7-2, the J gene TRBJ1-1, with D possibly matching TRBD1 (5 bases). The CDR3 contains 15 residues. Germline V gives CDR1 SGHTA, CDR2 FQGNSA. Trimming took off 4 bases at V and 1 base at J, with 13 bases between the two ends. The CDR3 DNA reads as TGTGCCAGCAGCTGGGGGGGATCGGGGAACACTGAAGCTTTCTTT. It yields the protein CASSWGGSGNTEAFF.

CDR3 DNA sequence: TGTGCCAGCTCACCACGCGCCGACCAAGAGACCCAGTACTTC. It codes for CASSPRADQETQYF. The chain is built from TRBV18 and TRBJ2-5; D gene unclear. V was trimmed by 1 base and J by 0 bases, leaving 6 bases between them. There are 14 residues in the CDR3. The V gene's germline CDR1 is KGHSH and CDR2 LQKENI. The full variable domain, rest sourced from reference TRBV18 and TRBJ2-5, is NAGVMQNPRHLVRRRGQEARLRCSPMKGHSHVYWYRQLPEEGLKFMVYLQKENIIDESGMPKERFSAEFPKEGPSILRIQQVVRGDSAAYFCASSPRADQETQYFGPGTRLLVL.

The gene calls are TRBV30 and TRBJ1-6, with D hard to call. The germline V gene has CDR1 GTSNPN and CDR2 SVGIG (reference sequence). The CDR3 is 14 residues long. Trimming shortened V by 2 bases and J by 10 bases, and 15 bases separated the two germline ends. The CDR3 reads CAWSTLPDRSPLHF. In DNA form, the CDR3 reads TGTGCCTGGAGTACGCTCCCGGATAGGTCACCCCTCCACTTT.

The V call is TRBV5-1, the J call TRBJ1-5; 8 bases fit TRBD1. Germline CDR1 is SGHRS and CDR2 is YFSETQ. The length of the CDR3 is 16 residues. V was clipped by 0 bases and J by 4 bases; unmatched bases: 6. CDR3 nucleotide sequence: TGCGCCAGCAGCTTGGATGGGACAGGAGGTAATCAGCCCCAGCATTTT. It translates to CASSLDGTGGNQPQHF. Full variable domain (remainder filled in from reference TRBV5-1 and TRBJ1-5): KAGVTQTPRYLIKTRGQQVTLSCSPISGHRSVSWYQQTPGQGLQFLFEYFSETQRNKGNFPGRFSGRQFSNSRSEMNVSTLELGDSALYLCASSLDGTGGNQPQHFGDGTRLSIL.

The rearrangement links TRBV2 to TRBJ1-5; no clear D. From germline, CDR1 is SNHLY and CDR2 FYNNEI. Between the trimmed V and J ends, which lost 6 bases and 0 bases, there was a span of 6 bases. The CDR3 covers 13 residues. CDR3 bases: TGTGCCAGCAGACAGCTTAGCAATCAGCCCCAGCATTTT. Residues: CASRQLSNQPQHF.

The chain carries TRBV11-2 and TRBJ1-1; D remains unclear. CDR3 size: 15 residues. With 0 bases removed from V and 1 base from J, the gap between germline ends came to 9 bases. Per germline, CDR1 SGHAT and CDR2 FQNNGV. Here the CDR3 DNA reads TGTGCCAGCAGCTTAGATCGCCCGGGGAACACTGAAGCTTTCTTT. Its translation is CASSLDRPGNTEAFF.